This T cell receptor beta chain originates from a study of blood T cell repertoires in COVID-19. Study in general: The samples span acute and convalescent COVID-19 from the United States, Italy and Spain. T cells, B-cell-depleted T cells, or PBMCs provided the cDNA or gDNA that served as material.

Authors' analysis steps: Researchers report that nucleated cell counts were estimated from reference gene primer amplification. Sequencing was performed with immunoSEQ multiplex PCR; in TCRdb, only in-frame clones are kept and a portion is missing. V and J calls and clone size are copied from that table; D and trimming were computed from the DNA. The sample lists over 400,000 clones, just over 85% occurring once. The CDR3 covers 14 residues. Germline V gene lookup returns CDR1 MNHEY and CDR2 SVGAGI. With V trimmed by 10 bases and J by 3 bases, 8 bases remained unmatched. The sample taken for sequencing was peripheral blood. The gene calls are TRBV6-5 and TRBJ1-5; 8 bases map to TRBD1. The receptor comes from a woman in her twenties or thirties with active or convalescent COVID-19. The CDR3 protein is CAIGQGLNNQPQHF. The CDR3 coding sequence is TGTGCCATCGGACAGGGACTAAACAATCAGCCCCAGCATTTT.